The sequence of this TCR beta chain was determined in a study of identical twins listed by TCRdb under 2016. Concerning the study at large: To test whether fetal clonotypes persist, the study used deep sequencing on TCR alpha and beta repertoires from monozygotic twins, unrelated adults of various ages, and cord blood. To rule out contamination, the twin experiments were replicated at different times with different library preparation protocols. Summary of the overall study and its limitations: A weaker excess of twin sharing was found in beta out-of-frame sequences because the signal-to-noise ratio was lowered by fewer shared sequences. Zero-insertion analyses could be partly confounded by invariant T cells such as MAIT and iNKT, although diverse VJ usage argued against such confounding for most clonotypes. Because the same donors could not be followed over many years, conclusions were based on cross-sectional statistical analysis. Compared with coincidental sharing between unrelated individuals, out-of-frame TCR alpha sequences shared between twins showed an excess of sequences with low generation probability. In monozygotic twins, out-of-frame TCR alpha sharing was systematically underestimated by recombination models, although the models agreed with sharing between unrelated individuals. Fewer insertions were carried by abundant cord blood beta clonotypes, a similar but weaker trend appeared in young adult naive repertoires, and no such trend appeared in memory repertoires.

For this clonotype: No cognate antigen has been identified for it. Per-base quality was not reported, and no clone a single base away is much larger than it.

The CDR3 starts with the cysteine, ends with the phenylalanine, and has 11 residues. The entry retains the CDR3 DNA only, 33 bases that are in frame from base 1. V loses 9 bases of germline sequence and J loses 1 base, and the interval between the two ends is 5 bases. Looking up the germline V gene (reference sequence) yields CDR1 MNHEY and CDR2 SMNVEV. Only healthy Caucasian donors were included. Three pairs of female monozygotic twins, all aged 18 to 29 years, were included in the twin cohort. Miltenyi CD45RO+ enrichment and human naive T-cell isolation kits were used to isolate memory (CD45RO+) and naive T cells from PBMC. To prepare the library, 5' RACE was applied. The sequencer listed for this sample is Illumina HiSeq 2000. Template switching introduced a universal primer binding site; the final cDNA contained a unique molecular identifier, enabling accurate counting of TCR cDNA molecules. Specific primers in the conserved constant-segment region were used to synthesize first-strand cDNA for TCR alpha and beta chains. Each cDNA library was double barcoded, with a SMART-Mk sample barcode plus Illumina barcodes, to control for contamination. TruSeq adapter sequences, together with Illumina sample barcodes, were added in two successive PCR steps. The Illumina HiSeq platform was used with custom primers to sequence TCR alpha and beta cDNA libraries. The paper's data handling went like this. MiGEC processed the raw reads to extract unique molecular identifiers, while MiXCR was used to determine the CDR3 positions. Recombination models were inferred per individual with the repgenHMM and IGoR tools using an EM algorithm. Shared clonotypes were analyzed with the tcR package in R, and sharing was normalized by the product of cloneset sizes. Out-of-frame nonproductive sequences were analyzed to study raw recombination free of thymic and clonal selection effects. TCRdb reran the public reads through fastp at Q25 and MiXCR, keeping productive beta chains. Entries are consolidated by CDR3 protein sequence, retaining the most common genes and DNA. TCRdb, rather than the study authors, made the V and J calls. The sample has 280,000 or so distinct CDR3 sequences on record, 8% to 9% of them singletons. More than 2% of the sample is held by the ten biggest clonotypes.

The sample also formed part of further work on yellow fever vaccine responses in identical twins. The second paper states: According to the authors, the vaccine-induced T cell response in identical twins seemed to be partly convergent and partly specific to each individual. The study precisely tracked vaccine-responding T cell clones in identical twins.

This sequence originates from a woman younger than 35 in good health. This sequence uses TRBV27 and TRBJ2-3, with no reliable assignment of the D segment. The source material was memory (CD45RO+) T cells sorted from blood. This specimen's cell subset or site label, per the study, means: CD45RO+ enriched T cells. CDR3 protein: CASGRTDTQYF. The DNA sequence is TGTGCCAGTGGACGCACAGATACGCAGTATTTT.